This T cell receptor beta chain is drawn from a study of cytomegalovirus exposure and HLA in healthy donors. The CDR3 has 13 amino acids. The V gene lost 0 bases and the J gene lost 5 bases, with 10 bases spanning the gap. Germline values: CDR1 GTSNPN, CDR2 SVGIG (reference sequence). Both 60 Vbeta primers and 13 Jbeta primers went into the PCR. Clones were sequenced by immunoSEQ multiplex PCR, and TCRdb holds only the in-frame ones, with some missing. The sample holds roughly 110,000 clones; just over 70% are singletons and the top ten take 0.79%. This clone is a singleton in its sample. Its matching antigen is unknown. Whole-study results and caveats: In a later analysis, TCR beta V- and J-gene trimming showed a link to a missense DCLRE1C variant.

The clonotype originates from a boy aged 5-17 years in good health and CMV-seronegative. V usage is TRBV30 and J usage is TRBJ1-1; unclear D gene. The sample was PBMCs. The CDR3 loop is CAWSVELGTEAFF. CDR3 sequence (DNA): TGTGCCTGGAGTGTGGAGCTCGGTACTGAAGCTTTCTTT.